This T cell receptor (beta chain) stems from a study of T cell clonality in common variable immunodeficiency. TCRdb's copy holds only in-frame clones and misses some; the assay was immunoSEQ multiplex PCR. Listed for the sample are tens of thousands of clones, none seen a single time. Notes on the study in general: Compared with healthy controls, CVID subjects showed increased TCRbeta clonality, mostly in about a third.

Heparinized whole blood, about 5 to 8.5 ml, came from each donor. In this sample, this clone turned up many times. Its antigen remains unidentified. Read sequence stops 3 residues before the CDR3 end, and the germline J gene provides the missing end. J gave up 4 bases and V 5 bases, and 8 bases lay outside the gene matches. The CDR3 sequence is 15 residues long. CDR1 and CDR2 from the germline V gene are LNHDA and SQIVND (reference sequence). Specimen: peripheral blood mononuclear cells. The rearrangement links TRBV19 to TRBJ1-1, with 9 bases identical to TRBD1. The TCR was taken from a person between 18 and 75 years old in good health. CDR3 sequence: CASSSYRGLSTEAFF. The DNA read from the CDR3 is TGTGCCAGTAGTTCCTACAGGGGGCTAAGCACTGAA.